Listed below are T cell receptor beta chains from one sample, sequenced in a study of post-analysis software for immune sequencing data. TCRdb fed the PCR reads into MiXCR, producing one record per CDR3 protein. Of some 160,000 distinct CDR3 sequences in the sample, about 37% were seen once. The specimen comprised blood, sampled after autologous hematopoietic stem cell transplantation. Every receptor here comes from a girl aged 10 to 17 with multiple sclerosis. The CDR3 runs from the conserved cysteine through the conserved F or W. The order of the fields is V gene, D gene, clone size, J gene, CDR3 protein, CDR3 DNA. A D gene is named only where the DNA matches it firmly. Not every row has a clone size; where given, it reads once, few, many or a size class.

V gene: TRBV6-6
D gene: -
clone size: few
J gene: TRBJ2-5
CDR3 protein: CASSDRTRLKETQYF
CDR3 DNA: TGTGCCAGCAGTGACAGGACTAGGTTGAAAGAGACCCAGTACTTC

V gene: TRBV7-6
D gene: -
clone size: few
J gene: TRBJ2-1
CDR3 protein: CASSRGPSGYNEQFF
CDR3 DNA: TGTGCCAGCAGCAGGGGGCCTAGCGGCTACAATGAGCAGTTCTTC

V gene: TRBV20-1
D gene: -
clone size: -
J gene: TRBJ2-7
CDR3 protein: CSAIMPRMNEQYF
CDR3 DNA: TGCAGTGCTATAATGCCTAGGATGAACGAGCAGTACTTC

V gene: TRBV24-1
D gene: TRBD2
clone size: -
J gene: TRBJ2-3
CDR3 protein: CATSDFEVRDPLADTQYF
CDR3 DNA: TGTGCCACCAGTGATTTTGAGGTCAGGGACCCACTAGCGGATACGCAGTATTTT

V gene: TRBV7-2
D gene: -
clone size: few
J gene: TRBJ2-1
CDR3 protein: CASSTQVVGGSSSYNEQFF
CDR3 DNA: TGTGCCAGCAGCACCCAGGTGGTTGGAGGGTCGAGCTCCTACAATGAGCAGTTCTTC

V gene: TRBV5-1
D gene: TRBD2
clone size: -
J gene: TRBJ2-3
CDR3 protein: CASSFLGLAASTDTQYF
CDR3 DNA: TGCGCCAGCAGCTTCCTAGGACTAGCAGCTAGCACAGATACGCAGTATTTT

V gene: TRBV12-3/TRBV12-4
D gene: TRBD2
clone size: -
J gene: TRBJ2-3
CDR3 protein: CASSLKGGPGDTQYF
CDR3 DNA: TGCGCCAGCAGCTTGAAGGGAGGGCCTGGAGATACGCAGTATTTT

V gene: TRBV29-1
D gene: -
clone size: -
J gene: TRBJ1-4
CDR3 protein: CSVGQANNEKLFF
CDR3 DNA: TGCAGCGTTGGACAGGCGAATAATGAAAAACTGTTTTTT

V gene: TRBV27
D gene: TRBD1
clone size: -
J gene: TRBJ2-1
CDR3 protein: CASSFARTGHNEQFF
CDR3 DNA: TGTGCCAGCAGTTTCGCCCGGACAGGCCACAATGAGCAGTTCTTC

V gene: TRBV3-1
D gene: -
clone size: -
J gene: TRBJ2-1
CDR3 protein: CASSQNPGSRNEQFF
CDR3 DNA: TGTGCCAGCAGCCAAAATCCCGGGAGTAGGAATGAGCAGTTCTTC

V gene: TRBV12-3/TRBV12-4
D gene: -
clone size: -
J gene: TRBJ2-1
CDR3 protein: CASSPPGLGNEQFF
CDR3 DNA: TGTGCCAGCAGTCCGCCGGGACTGGGGAATGAGCAGTTCTTC

V gene: TRBV5-1
D gene: -
clone size: few
J gene: TRBJ1-4
CDR3 protein: CASSSGDNEKLFF
CDR3 DNA: TGCGCCAGCAGCTCGGGTGATAATGAAAAACTGTTTTTT

V gene: TRBV15
D gene: TRBD2
clone size: many
J gene: TRBJ2-5
CDR3 protein: CATSRKRTSQETQYF
CDR3 DNA: TGTGCCACCAGCAGAAAGCGGACTAGTCAAGAGACCCAGTACTTC

V gene: TRBV4-1
D gene: -
clone size: many
J gene: TRBJ2-7
CDR3 protein: CASSQGWAVGYEQYF
CDR3 DNA: TGCGCCAGCAGCCAGGGATGGGCGGTAGGGTACGAGCAGTACTTC

V gene: TRBV15
D gene: -
clone size: many
J gene: TRBJ1-4
CDR3 protein: CATSRVGEKLFF
CDR3 DNA: TGTGCCACCAGCAGAGTCGGCGAAAAACTGTTTTTT

V gene: TRBV5-1
D gene: -
clone size: -
J gene: TRBJ2-4
CDR3 protein: CASSWGASGLAKNIQYF
CDR3 DNA: TGCGCCAGCAGCTGGGGGGCTAGCGGCCTAGCCAAAAACATTCAGTACTTC

V gene: TRBV10-2
D gene: -
clone size: few
J gene: TRBJ2-7
CDR3 protein: CASGLGYYEQYF
CDR3 DNA: TGCGCCAGCGGGCTGGGCTACTACGAGCAGTACTTC

V gene: TRBV5-1
D gene: -
clone size: -
J gene: TRBJ2-1
CDR3 protein: CASSRERDFTHNEQFF
CDR3 DNA: TGCGCCAGCAGCCGGGAACGGGACTTCACACACAATGAGCAGTTCTTC

V gene: TRBV20-1
D gene: TRBD2
clone size: many
J gene: TRBJ2-1
CDR3 protein: CSAPSGRSSYNEQFF
CDR3 DNA: TGCAGTGCTCCCAGCGGGAGGTCTTCCTACAATGAGCAGTTCTTC

V gene: TRBV14
D gene: -
clone size: few
J gene: TRBJ1-1
CDR3 protein: CASSQDSGNTEAFF
CDR3 DNA: TGTGCCAGCAGCCAAGACAGTGGGAACACTGAAGCTTTCTTT

V gene: TRBV5-1
D gene: -
clone size: -
J gene: TRBJ2-7
CDR3 protein: CASSLEGRAREQYF
CDR3 DNA: TGCGCCAGCAGCTTGGAGGGCAGGGCGCGCGAGCAGTACTTC

V gene: TRBV12-3/TRBV12-4
D gene: -
clone size: -
J gene: TRBJ1-1
CDR3 protein: CASSLGGGGSTEAFF
CDR3 DNA: TGTGCCAGCAGTTTGGGGGGGGGAGGAAGCACTGAAGCTTTCTTT

V gene: TRBV25-1
D gene: TRBD1
clone size: -
J gene: TRBJ1-2
CDR3 protein: CASSGDRGRNSYGYTF
CDR3 DNA: TGTGCCAGCAGTGGGGACAGGGGCCGTAACAGCTATGGCTACACCTTC

V gene: TRBV24-1
D gene: TRBD1
clone size: -
J gene: TRBJ2-3
CDR3 protein: CATSDPSRDRAQYF
CDR3 DNA: TGTGCCACCAGTGACCCTAGCCGGGACAGGGCGCAGTATTTT

V gene: TRBV11-2
D gene: -
clone size: -
J gene: TRBJ1-2
CDR3 protein: CAGSPRRQARHYGYTF
CDR3 DNA: TGTGCCGGCAGCCCCAGACGGCAGGCCCGTCATTATGGCTACACCTTC

V gene: TRBV20-1
D gene: TRBD1
clone size: -
J gene: TRBJ2-7
CDR3 protein: CSASRDRGYEQYF
CDR3 DNA: TGCAGTGCTAGTCGGGACAGGGGGTACGAGCAGTACTTC

V gene: TRBV12-3/TRBV12-4
D gene: -
clone size: -
J gene: TRBJ2-5
CDR3 protein: CASSLGSYQETQHF
CDR3 DNA: TGTGCCAGCAGTTTGGGCAGCTACCAAGAGACCCAGCACTTC

V gene: TRBV6-2/TRBV6-3
D gene: -
clone size: few
J gene: TRBJ2-3
CDR3 protein: CASTQGGLSDTQYF
CDR3 DNA: TGTGCCAGCACTCAGGGGGGCCTCTCGGATACGCAGTATTTT

V gene: TRBV27
D gene: -
clone size: many
J gene: TRBJ2-5
CDR3 protein: CASSFETEGTQYF
CDR3 DNA: TGTGCCAGCAGTTTCGAGACAGAGGGGACCCAGTACTTC

V gene: TRBV6-4
D gene: -
clone size: -
J gene: TRBJ2-3
CDR3 protein: CASSERSSTDTQYF
CDR3 DNA: TGTGCCAGCAGTGAAAGATCTAGCACAGATACGCAGTATTTT

V gene: TRBV5-1
D gene: TRBD2
clone size: -
J gene: TRBJ2-7
CDR3 protein: CASSLAGRSGSNDEQYF
CDR3 DNA: TGCGCCAGCAGCTTGGCCGGGCGGAGCGGGAGTAACGACGAGCAGTACTTC

V gene: TRBV2
D gene: TRBD2
clone size: -
J gene: TRBJ2-5
CDR3 protein: CASCRTSGRWVETQYF
CDR3 DNA: TGTGCCAGCTGTCGGACTAGCGGGAGATGGGTAGAGACCCAGTACTTC

V gene: TRBV27
D gene: TRBD2
clone size: few
J gene: TRBJ2-1
CDR3 protein: CASSLGTTIYSYNEQFF
CDR3 DNA: TGTGCCAGCAGTTTGGGGACTACAATTTACTCCTACAATGAGCAGTTCTTC

V gene: TRBV4-1
D gene: TRBD2
clone size: few
J gene: TRBJ2-3
CDR3 protein: CASSQVGWRTSGRALFADTQYF
CDR3 DNA: TGCGCCAGCAGCCAAGTAGGCTGGAGGACTAGCGGGAGGGCATTGTTTGCAGATACGCAGTATTTT

V gene: TRBV20-1
D gene: -
clone size: few
J gene: TRBJ2-3
CDR3 protein: CSAATGSDTQYF
CDR3 DNA: TGCAGTGCTGCTACAGGTTCAGATACGCAGTATTTT

V gene: TRBV15
D gene: -
clone size: few
J gene: TRBJ2-7
CDR3 protein: CATSRDFQGNPQYF
CDR3 DNA: TGTGCCACCAGCAGAGATTTCCAGGGGAATCCCCAGTACTTC

V gene: TRBV12-3/TRBV12-4
D gene: -
clone size: -
J gene: TRBJ2-6
CDR3 protein: CASSGDAPGANVLTF
CDR3 DNA: TGTGCCAGCAGTGGAGACGCCCCTGGGGCCAACGTCCTGACTTTC

V gene: TRBV5-1
D gene: -
clone size: few
J gene: TRBJ1-2
CDR3 protein: CASSPAGAYGYTF
CDR3 DNA: TGCGCCAGCAGCCCGGCTGGGGCCTATGGCTACACCTTC

V gene: TRBV7-7
D gene: -
clone size: -
J gene: TRBJ2-7
CDR3 protein: CASTPPREGGTYEQYF
CDR3 DNA: TGTGCTAGCACCCCTCCAAGGGAAGGCGGTACCTACGAGCAGTACTTC

V gene: TRBV29-1
D gene: -
clone size: few
J gene: TRBJ1-1
CDR3 protein: CSVDQGGNTEAFF
CDR3 DNA: TGCAGCGTTGACCAGGGAGGGAACACTGAAGCTTTCTTT

V gene: TRBV12-3/TRBV12-4
D gene: TRBD2
clone size: few
J gene: TRBJ2-7
CDR3 protein: CASSLVRLAGSYEQYF
CDR3 DNA: TGTGCCAGCAGTTTAGTAAGGCTAGCGGGAAGCTACGAGCAGTACTTC

V gene: TRBV10-2
D gene: TRBD2
clone size: -
J gene: TRBJ2-7
CDR3 protein: CASVGLADSYEQYF
CDR3 DNA: TGCGCCAGCGTCGGGCTAGCGGATTCCTACGAGCAGTACTTC

V gene: TRBV5-1
D gene: TRBD2
clone size: -
J gene: TRBJ2-7
CDR3 protein: CASSLGNSGRTGAEQYF
CDR3 DNA: TGCGCCAGCAGCTTAGGAAATAGCGGGAGGACCGGGGCCGAGCAGTACTTC

V gene: TRBV5-1
D gene: TRBD2
clone size: few
J gene: TRBJ2-3
CDR3 protein: CASSDLLAGAQTDTQYF
CDR3 DNA: TGCGCCAGCAGCGACCTCCTAGCGGGAGCTCAGACAGATACGCAGTATTTT

V gene: TRBV3-1
D gene: -
clone size: few
J gene: TRBJ1-5
CDR3 protein: CASSQGDTERSPQHF
CDR3 DNA: TGTGCCAGCAGCCAAGGGGACACCGAGCGGTCGCCCCAGCATTTT

V gene: TRBV20-1
D gene: TRBD2
clone size: many
J gene: TRBJ2-1
CDR3 protein: CSASRASGTNEQFF
CDR3 DNA: TGCAGTGCTAGTAGGGCTAGCGGGACGAATGAGCAGTTCTTC

V gene: TRBV7-6
D gene: -
clone size: -
J gene: TRBJ1-1
CDR3 protein: CASSLSSATEAFF
CDR3 DNA: TGTGCCAGCAGCTTGAGTTCGGCCACTGAAGCTTTCTTT

V gene: TRBV24-1
D gene: -
clone size: -
J gene: TRBJ1-5
CDR3 protein: CATSDPSQGPEGQPQHF
CDR3 DNA: TGTGCCACCAGTGATCCATCGCAGGGGCCCGAGGGTCAGCCCCAGCATTTT

V gene: TRBV12-3/TRBV12-4
D gene: -
clone size: -
J gene: TRBJ1-1
CDR3 protein: CASSTLGGRTEAFF
CDR3 DNA: TGTGCCAGCAGTACTCTCGGGGGGCGGACTGAAGCTTTCTTT

V gene: TRBV5-6
D gene: -
clone size: few
J gene: TRBJ1-2
CDR3 protein: CASSLLQGPNYGYTF
CDR3 DNA: TGTGCCAGCAGCTTGTTGCAGGGACCAAACTATGGCTACACCTTC

V gene: TRBV30
D gene: TRBD1
clone size: few
J gene: TRBJ1-2
CDR3 protein: CAWSPATGANGYTF
CDR3 DNA: TGTGCCTGGAGTCCAGCGACAGGGGCGAATGGCTACACCTTC

V gene: TRBV20-1
D gene: TRBD2
clone size: -
J gene: TRBJ2-1
CDR3 protein: CSARDLAGGTTHEQFF
CDR3 DNA: TGCAGTGCTAGAGACCTAGCGGGAGGAACCACACATGAGCAGTTCTTC

V gene: TRBV20-1
D gene: TRBD1
clone size: -
J gene: TRBJ1-5
CDR3 protein: CSAITGDHQPQHF
CDR3 DNA: TGCAGTGCTATCACAGGGGACCATCAGCCCCAGCATTTT

V gene: TRBV25-1
D gene: TRBD1
clone size: many
J gene: TRBJ1-6
CDR3 protein: CASSWDRTNSPLHF
CDR3 DNA: TGTGCCAGCAGTTGGGACAGGACCAATTCACCCCTCCACTTT

V gene: TRBV6-2/TRBV6-3
D gene: -
clone size: -
J gene: TRBJ2-7
CDR3 protein: CASSYGSGRYEQYF
CDR3 DNA: TGTGCCAGCAGTTATGGGTCCGGGCGCTACGAGCAGTACTTC

V gene: TRBV12-3/TRBV12-4
D gene: -
clone size: -
J gene: TRBJ1-2
CDR3 protein: CASSFGEELYGYTF
CDR3 DNA: TGTGCCAGCAGTTTTGGCGAGGAACTCTATGGCTACACCTTC

V gene: TRBV12-3/TRBV12-4
D gene: TRBD2
clone size: -
J gene: TRBJ2-5
CDR3 protein: CASSRLSGRAGETQYF
CDR3 DNA: TGTGCCAGCAGTCGACTTAGCGGGAGGGCCGGGGAGACCCAGTACTTC

V gene: TRBV6-1
D gene: -
clone size: few
J gene: TRBJ2-1
CDR3 protein: CASSVAGSYNEQFF
CDR3 DNA: TGTGCCAGCAGTGTTGCGGGATCCTACAATGAGCAGTTCTTC

V gene: TRBV5-1
D gene: -
clone size: -
J gene: TRBJ2-7
CDR3 protein: CASSLGFSEGRNYEQYF
CDR3 DNA: TGCGCCAGCAGCTTGGGCTTTAGTGAGGGCAGGAACTACGAGCAGTACTTC

V gene: TRBV28
D gene: -
clone size: -
J gene: TRBJ2-7
CDR3 protein: CASSLWGASYEQYF
CDR3 DNA: TGTGCCAGCAGTTTGTGGGGGGCTTCCTACGAGCAGTACTTC